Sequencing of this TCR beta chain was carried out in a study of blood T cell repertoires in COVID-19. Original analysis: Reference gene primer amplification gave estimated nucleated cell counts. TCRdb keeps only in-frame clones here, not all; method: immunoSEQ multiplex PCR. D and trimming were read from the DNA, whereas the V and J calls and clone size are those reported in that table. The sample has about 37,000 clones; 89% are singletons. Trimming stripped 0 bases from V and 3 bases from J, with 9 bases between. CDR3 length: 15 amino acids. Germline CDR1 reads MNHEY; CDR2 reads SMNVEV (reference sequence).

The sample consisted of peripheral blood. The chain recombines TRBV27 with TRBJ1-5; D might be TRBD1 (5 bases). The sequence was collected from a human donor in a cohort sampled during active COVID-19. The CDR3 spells CASSLSGDYNQPQHF. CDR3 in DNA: TGTGCCAGCAGTTTATCAGGGGACTACAATCAGCCCCAGCATTTT.